This T cell receptor (beta chain) was sequenced in a study of blood T cells in healthy people across ages. Broader study findings: Both naive CD4+ cell counts and diversity were greater in long-lived donors than in aged donors. With naive T cell percentage, TCR beta diversity showed a strong correlation.

Those donating, healthy Caucasian individuals from Russia, were aged roughly 6 to 90. Total RNA, at least 5 micrograms per sample, came from PBMCs. This clonotype was observed a handful of times. The target antigen is unknown. V shed 2 bases and J shed 0 bases, with 22 bases lying between them. Per germline, CDR1 MNHEY and CDR2 SVGAGI. The CDR3 contains 20 residues. A second PCR of roughly 7 to 11 cycles used a sample-barcoded 5' primer and a J-beta primer mix. TCRdb re-analysed the 5' RACE reads in MiXCR, keeping a single row per CDR3 protein. Of 1.5 million to 2 million distinct CDR3 sequences listed, 35% to 50% are singletons.

Specimen: blood. The receptor's source is a human donor in good health. V usage is TRBV6-5 and J usage is TRBJ1-4, with D unclear. The CDR3 DNA sequence: TGTGCCAGCAGTTACAATAAAAACCACGGACGGATCCCAACTAATGAAAAACTGTTTTTT. Amino acid sequence: CASSYNKNHGRIPTNEKLFF.